One and the same sample provided the 23 T cell receptor beta chains below, sequenced in a study of T-cell memory formation after mild COVID-19. TCRdb redid the calling of the 5' RACE reads with MiXCR, one entry per CDR3 protein. The table records around 470,000 distinct CDR3 sequences, around 19% of them present only once. The sequenced sample consisted of PBMCs or a T cell subset sorted from them (not recorded which). Source of these receptors: an adult woman who had mild COVID-19 (a few samples of this study predate the infection). Cell type and time point are not known.

This clonotype has only a few counts. The chain links TRBV7-9 to TRBJ2-7; 8 bases fit TRBD1. This CDR3 contains 13 residues. V shed 5 bases and J 6 bases; nucleotides not matched to a gene: 6. Germline CDR1 SEHNR, CDR2 FQNEAQ (reference sequence). The CDR3 DNA reads as TGTGCCAGCAGCCCCGACAGGGGTGCCGAGCAGTACTTC. Encoded protein: CASSPDRGAEQYF.

V and J are TRBV30 and TRBJ2-2; 9 nucleotides agree with TRBD1. The CDR3 loop spans 14 amino acids. The germline V gene encodes CDR1 GTSNPN and CDR2 SVGIG (reference sequence). V trimming: 4 bases; J trimming: 5 bases; junction bases outside the gene matches: 5. CDR3 nucleotides: TGTGCCTGGATGGACAGGGGCATTACCGGGGAGCTGTTTTTT. Translated: CAWMDRGITGELFF.

This clonotype was seen more than once but under ten times. The V and J genes are TRBV15 and TRBJ1-1; 9 nucleotides align to TRBD1. V lost 5 bases and J lost 1; bases outside the gene matches: 8. This CDR3 spans 16 amino acids. Germline CDR1 LNHNV, CDR2 YYDKDF (reference sequence). CDR3 sequence (DNA): TGTGCCACCAGCCGAGGACAGGGGAAACCGAACACTGAAGCTTTCTTT. This codes for CATSRGQGKPNTEAFF.

This clonotype was seen more than once but under ten times. The CDR3 DNA sequence: TGTGCCAGCACCACCCGGGGTGAGCAGTTCTTC. Translating it yields CASTTRGEQFF. The chain employs TRBV6-2 or TRBV6-3 and TRBJ2-1; D perhaps matches TRBD2 (5 bases). Between the trimmed V and J ends, which lost 7 bases and 9 bases, there was a span of 10 bases. The CDR3 sequence is 11 residues long. In germline, CDR1 is MNHEY, CDR2 SVGEGT.

The chain joins TRBV12-3 or TRBV12-4 to TRBJ2-1, with 12 bases that match TRBD2. After removal of 7 bases from V and 4 bases from J, the junction contained 5 bases not matched to a gene. CDR3 length: 15 residues. This chain's CDR3 is CASNLAGGPYNEQFF. CDR3 nucleotide sequence: TGTGCCAGCAACCTAGCGGGAGGGCCATACAATGAGCAGTTCTTC.

Only a few counts were recorded for this clonotype. The chain carries TRBV29-1 and TRBJ2-2; D not certain. The germline V gene encodes CDR1 SQVTM and CDR2 ANQGSEA. The V and J ends lost 6 bases and 1 base respectively, with 15 bases between them. The CDR3 consists of 15 residues. The CDR3 spells CSVVIGSRNTGELFF. The CDR3 DNA reads as TGCAGCGTGGTGATCGGGTCCAGGAACACCGGGGAGCTGTTTTTT.

The table lists this clonotype with a few counts. CDR3 nucleotides: TGCGCCAGCAGCGGCTCCGGAGCGTACAATGAGCAGTTCTTC. Translating it yields CASSGSGAYNEQFF. This chain uses TRBV5-1 with TRBJ2-1; unclear D gene. This CDR3 has 14 amino acids. Germline CDR1 SGHRS, CDR2 YFSETQ. The V gene lost 4 bases and the J gene lost 4 bases, with 12 bases spanning the gap.

Only a few counts were recorded for this clonotype. The chain combines TRBV12-3 or TRBV12-4 with TRBJ2-6, with D possibly being TRBD2 (5 bases). Trimming removed 1 base at V and 2 bases at J, with 9 bases between. CDR3 length equals 16 residues. CDR3: CASSLGRGTGANVLTF. The CDR3 nucleotides read TGTGCCAGCAGTTTAGGCCGAGGGACTGGGGCCAACGTCCTGACTTTC.

The sample holds a few counts of this clonotype. The chain links TRBV4-3 to TRBJ2-7; TRBD2 agrees at 8 bases. The germline V gene encodes CDR1 LGHNA and CDR2 YSLEER. CDR3 size: 15 residues. The V gene end was trimmed by 1 base and the J gene end by 1 base; junction bases not matched to a gene: 3. The CDR3 loop is CASSQGVAGSYEQYF. The CDR3 DNA sequence: TGCGCCAGCAGCCAAGGGGTAGCGGGGTCCTACGAGCAGTACTTC.

The V call is TRBV27, the J call TRBJ2-5, with TRBD2 matching over 8 bases. The CDR3 spans 15 residues. CDR1 is MNHEY, CDR2 SMNVEV, per germline (reference sequence). With V trimmed by 2 bases and J by 5 bases, 7 bases remained unmatched. CDR3 in amino acids: CASSLNRGGRETQYF. In DNA, the CDR3 is TGTGCCAGCAGTTTAAATCGGGGGGGCAGGGAGACCCAGTACTTC.

This chain's CDR3 is CASSPHTGTLYNEQFF. The CDR3 DNA sequence: TGTGCCAGCAGCCCACATACCGGGACCCTTTACAATGAGCAGTTCTTC. The chain recombines TRBV5-5 with TRBJ2-1; D could derive from TRBD1 or TRBD2 (5 bases each). The V gene's germline CDR1 is SGHKS and CDR2 YYEKEE (reference sequence). The CDR3 contains 16 residues. Trimming took 4 bases from V and 4 from J, leaving 18 bases between them.

This clonotype was seen many times. The CDR3 loop is CASSSAVYGYTF. The CDR3, as DNA: TGTGCCAGCAGCTCGGCCGTTTATGGCTACACCTTC. The chain combines TRBV6-2 or TRBV6-3 with TRBJ1-2; D gene unclear. The germline gives CDR1 MNHEY, CDR2 SVGEGT. Trimming removed 6 bases from V and 5 bases from J, with 10 bases in between. CDR3 length: 12 residues.

The V gene is TRBV18, the J gene TRBJ2-3, with a weak D call TRBD1 (5 bases). V was clipped by 4 bases and J by 0 bases, with 11 bases between them. Germline V gene lookup returns CDR1 KGHSH and CDR2 LQKENI. The CDR3 contains 15 residues. Here the CDR3 DNA reads TGTGCCAGCTCACGATCGACAGTTAGCACAGATACGCAGTATTTT. Amino acids: CASSRSTVSTDTQYF.

The CDR3 loop is CASSLRGAPTGPFF. The DNA for the CDR3 is TGTGCCAGCAGTTTACGGGGGGCCCCAACAGGGCCTTTCTTT. The rearrangement uses TRBV27 and TRBJ1-1; tentatively, D is TRBD1 (6 bases). V lost 2 bases to trimming and J lost 12 bases, with 19 bases between them. Germline loops: CDR1 MNHEY, CDR2 SMNVEV (reference sequence). The CDR3 spans 14 residues.

Only a few counts were recorded for this clonotype. CDR3 region: CASSVAPIAGQEAFF. CDR3 in DNA: TGTGCCAGCAGCGTCGCCCCCATAGCAGGGCAGGAAGCTTTCTTT. The rearrangement joins TRBV9 to TRBJ1-1; D perhaps matches TRBD1 (5 bases). V was trimmed by 2 bases and J by 8 bases, leaving 19 bases between them. This CDR3 spans 15 amino acids. Germline V gene lookup returns CDR1 SGDLS and CDR2 YYNGEE.

The chain joins TRBV25-1 to TRBJ1-2, with D unclear. CDR3 length: 13 amino acids. V gave up 1 base and J gave up 8 bases, with 11 bases separating them. The germline V gene has CDR1 MGHDK and CDR2 SYGVNS. CDR3 sequence: CASSELTAPGYTF. CDR3 nucleotide sequence: TGTGCCAGCAGTGAATTAACTGCTCCGGGCTACACCTTC.

The chain couples TRBV5-5 to TRBJ2-2, with 8 nucleotides matching TRBD2. The germline V gene has CDR1 SGHKS and CDR2 YYEKEE (reference sequence). Trimming cost V 4 bases and J 6 bases; bases outside gene matches: 11. The CDR3 length is 16 residues. CDR3 bases: TGTGCCAGCAGCACAATAGCGGGAACAGGATCCGGGGAGCTGTTTTTT. Translated, it gives CASSTIAGTGSGELFF.

The CDR3 DNA is TGCGCCAGCAGCTCGGGAGGCCGACAGGGGGCGAGTGGGGAGCTGTTTTTT. Amino acid sequence: CASSSGGRQGASGELFF. This chain joins TRBV5-1 and TRBJ2-2, with TRBD1 matching 10 bases. Germline CDR1 is SGHRS and CDR2 is YFSETQ. CDR3 length: 17 residues. The ends lost 3 bases at V and 8 bases at J; junction bases unmatched: 13.

This clonotype was seen repeatedly, ten times or more. J is TRBJ2-7 and V is TRBV7-9; TRBD1 might be the D (6 bases). The CDR3 covers 13 residues. V dropped 5 bases and J dropped 0 bases, with 8 bases sitting between them. CDR1 and CDR2 (germline): SEHNR, FQNEAQ (reference sequence). The CDR3 coding sequence is TGTGCCAGCAGCCGGGACACCTCCTACGAGCAGTACTTC. Amino acids: CASSRDTSYEQYF.

This clonotype was observed a few times. The chain is built from TRBV25-1 and TRBJ2-1; D might be TRBD2 (6 bases). V was pared by 6 bases and J by 7 bases, with 25 bases between. CDR1 is MGHDK, CDR2 SYGVNS, per germline. The CDR3 has 17 amino acids. The CDR3 reads CASSSTPKGGYRNEQFF. DNA of the CDR3: TGTGCCAGCAGCTCGACGCCCAAGGGAGGCTACCGGAATGAGCAGTTCTTC. The full variable domain, rest sourced from reference TRBV25-1 and TRBJ2-1, is EADIYQTPRYLVIGTGKKITLECSQTMGHDKMYWYQQDPGMELHLIHYSYGVNSTEKGDLSSESTVSRIRTEHFPLTLESARPSHTSQYLCASSSTPKGGYRNEQFFGPGTRLTVL.

This clonotype was detected only a few times. This sequence joins TRBV6-5 and TRBJ2-7; D is undetermined. V lost 2 bases and J lost 3, with 5 bases in between. CDR1 and CDR2 (germline): MNHEY, SVGAGI. The CDR3 totals 12 residues. The CDR3 is CASSYDNYEQYF. DNA of the CDR3: TGTGCCAGCAGTTACGACAACTACGAGCAGTACTTC.

The chain couples TRBV5-1 to TRBJ1-2, with no clear D. The ends were cut back, 1 base at V and 8 bases at J, with 15 bases in the middle. This CDR3 is 14 amino acids long. Germline V gives CDR1 SGHRS, CDR2 YFSETQ. The CDR3 region is CASSLTRWGKGYTF. For the CDR3, the DNA is TGCGCCAGCAGCTTGACAAGGTGGGGAAAGGGCTACACCTTC.

This sequence joins TRBV7-9 and TRBJ2-3; D tentatively reads TRBD1 or TRBD2 (5 bases each). CDR1 and CDR2 from the germline V gene are SEHNR and FQNEAQ (reference sequence). The germline V and J ends were trimmed by 8 bases and 2 bases, with 8 bases remaining between them. This CDR3 comprises 12 residues. The CDR3 nucleotides are TGTGCCAGCCGGGGCCCCACAGATACGCAGTATTTT. Its protein product is CASRGPTDTQYF.